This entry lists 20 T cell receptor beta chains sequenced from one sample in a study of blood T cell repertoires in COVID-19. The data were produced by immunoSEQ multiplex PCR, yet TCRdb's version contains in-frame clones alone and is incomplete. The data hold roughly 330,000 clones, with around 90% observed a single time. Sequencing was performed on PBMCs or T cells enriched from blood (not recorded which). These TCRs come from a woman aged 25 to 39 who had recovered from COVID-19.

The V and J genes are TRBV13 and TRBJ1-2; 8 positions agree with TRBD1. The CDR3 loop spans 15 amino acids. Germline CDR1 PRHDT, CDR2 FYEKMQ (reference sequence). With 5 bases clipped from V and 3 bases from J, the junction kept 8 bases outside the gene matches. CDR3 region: CASSGGQGAYYGYTF. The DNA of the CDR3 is TGTGCCAGCAGCGGAGGACAGGGAGCATACTATGGCTACACCTTC.

The CDR3 loop reads CASSLGIEVAEAFF. The CDR3, as DNA: TGTGCCAGCAGCTTAGGGATTGAGGTGGCTGAAGCTTTCTTT. The chain employs TRBV7-9 and TRBJ1-1; D gene uncertain. V lost 1 base to trimming and J lost 6 bases, with 12 bases between them. Germline CDR1 reads SEHNR; CDR2 reads FQNEAQ (reference sequence). The CDR3 covers 14 residues.

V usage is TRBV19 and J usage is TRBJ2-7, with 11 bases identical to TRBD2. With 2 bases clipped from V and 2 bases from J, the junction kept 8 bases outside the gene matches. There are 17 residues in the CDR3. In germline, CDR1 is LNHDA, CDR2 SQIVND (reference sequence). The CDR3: CASSIMPASGGPYEQYF. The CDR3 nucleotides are TGTGCCAGTAGTATAATGCCGGCTAGCGGGGGGCCCTACGAGCAGTACTTC.

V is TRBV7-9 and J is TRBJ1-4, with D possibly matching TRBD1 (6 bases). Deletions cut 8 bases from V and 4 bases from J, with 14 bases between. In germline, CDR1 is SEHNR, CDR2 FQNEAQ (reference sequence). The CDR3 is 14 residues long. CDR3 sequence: CASGRDKDNEKLFF. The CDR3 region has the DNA TGTGCCAGCGGACGGGACAAGGATAATGAAAAACTGTTTTTT.

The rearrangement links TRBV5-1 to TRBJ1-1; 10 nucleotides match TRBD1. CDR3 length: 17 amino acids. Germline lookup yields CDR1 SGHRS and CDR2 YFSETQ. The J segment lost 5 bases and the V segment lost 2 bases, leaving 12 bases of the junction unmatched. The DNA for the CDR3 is TGCGCCAGCAGCTTAGTGACAGGGGGCCAATTTAGTACTGAAGCTTTCTTT. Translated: CASSLVTGGQFSTEAFF.

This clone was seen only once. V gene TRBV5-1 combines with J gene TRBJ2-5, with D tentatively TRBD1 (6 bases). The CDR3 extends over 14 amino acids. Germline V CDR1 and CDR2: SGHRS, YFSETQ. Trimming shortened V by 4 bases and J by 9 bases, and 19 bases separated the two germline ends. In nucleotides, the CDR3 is TGCGCCAGCAGCGGAGGACAGACCCCAGGGGCCCAGTACTTC. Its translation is CASSGGQTPGAQYF.

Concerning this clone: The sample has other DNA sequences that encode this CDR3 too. CDR3 sequence reads: CASSPKEGTEAFF. The CDR3 DNA reads TGTGCCAGCTCACCAAAGGAGGGGACTGAAGCTTTCTTT. The chain couples TRBV18 to TRBJ1-1; D perhaps matches TRBD1 (5 bases). The germline V gene encodes CDR1 KGHSH and CDR2 LQKENI. This CDR3 is 13 amino acids long. The V gene lost 2 bases and the J gene lost 5 bases, with 9 bases spanning the gap.

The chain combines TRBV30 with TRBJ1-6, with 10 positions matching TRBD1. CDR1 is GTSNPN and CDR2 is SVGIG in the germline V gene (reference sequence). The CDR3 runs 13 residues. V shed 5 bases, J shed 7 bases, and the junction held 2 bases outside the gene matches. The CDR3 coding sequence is TGTGCCTGGGACAGGGGGCGGAATTCACCCCTCCACTTT. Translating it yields CAWDRGRNSPLHF. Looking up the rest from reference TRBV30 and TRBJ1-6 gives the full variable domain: SQTIHQWPATLVQPVGSPLSLECTVEGTSNPNLYWYRQAAGRGLQLLFYSVGIGQISSEVPQNLSASRPQDRQFILSSKKLLLSDSGFYLCAWDRGRNSPLHFGNGTRLTVT.

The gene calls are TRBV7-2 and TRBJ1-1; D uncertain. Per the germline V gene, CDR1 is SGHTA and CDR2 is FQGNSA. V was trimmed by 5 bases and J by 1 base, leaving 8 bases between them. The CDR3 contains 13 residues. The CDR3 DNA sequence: TGTGCCAGCAGCCCCGCCGGGAACACTGAAGCTTTCTTT. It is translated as CASSPAGNTEAFF.

The CDR3 sequence is CASSLNRGAARTDTQYF. The DNA of the CDR3 is TGTGCCAGCAGCTTGAACAGGGGGGCAGCGAGGACAGATACGCAGTATTTT. This sequence joins TRBV5-6 and TRBJ2-3; 8 nucleotides align to TRBD1. J gave up 3 bases and V 1 base, and 10 bases lay outside the gene matches. The CDR3 covers 17 residues. Germline CDR1 and CDR2: SGHDT and YYEEEE.

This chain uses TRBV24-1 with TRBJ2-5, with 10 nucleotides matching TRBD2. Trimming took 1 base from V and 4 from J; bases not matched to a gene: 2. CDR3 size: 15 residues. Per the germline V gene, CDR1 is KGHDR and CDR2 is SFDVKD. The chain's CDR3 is CATSDLAGGRETQYF. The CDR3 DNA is TGTGCCACCAGTGATTTAGCGGGGGGGCGAGAGACCCAGTACTTC.

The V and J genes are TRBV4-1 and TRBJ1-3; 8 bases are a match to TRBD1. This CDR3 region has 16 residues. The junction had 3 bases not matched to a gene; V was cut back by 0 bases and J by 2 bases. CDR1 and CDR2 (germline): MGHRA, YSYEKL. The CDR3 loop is CASSQDPQGAGNTIYF. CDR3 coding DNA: TGCGCCAGCAGCCAAGACCCACAGGGGGCTGGAAACACCATATATTTT.

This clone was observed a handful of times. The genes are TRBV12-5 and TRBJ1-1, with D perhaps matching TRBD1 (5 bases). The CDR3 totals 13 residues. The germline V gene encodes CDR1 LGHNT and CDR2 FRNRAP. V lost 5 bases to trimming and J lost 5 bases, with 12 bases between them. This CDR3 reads CASGPLTVTEAFF. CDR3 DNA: TGTGCTAGTGGTCCCCTGACAGTGACTGAAGCTTTCTTT.

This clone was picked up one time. The CDR3 is CASNHRGDRIMDEKLFF. The CDR3, as DNA: TGCGCCAGCAACCACCGGGGAGATCGGATAATGGATGAAAAACTGTTTTTT. The V gene is TRBV10-1, the J gene TRBJ1-4; no clear D gene. The CDR3 sequence is 17 residues long. Germline V CDR1 and CDR2: WNHNN, SYGVQD (reference sequence). The V end was cut by 7 bases, the J end by 6 bases, with 24 bases between.

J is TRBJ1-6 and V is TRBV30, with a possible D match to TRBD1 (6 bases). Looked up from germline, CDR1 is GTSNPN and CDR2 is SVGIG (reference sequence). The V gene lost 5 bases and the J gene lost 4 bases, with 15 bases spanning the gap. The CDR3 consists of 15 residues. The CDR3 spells CAWSQGEGYNSPLHF. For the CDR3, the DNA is TGTGCCTGGTCACAGGGCGAGGGGTATAATTCACCCCTCCACTTT.

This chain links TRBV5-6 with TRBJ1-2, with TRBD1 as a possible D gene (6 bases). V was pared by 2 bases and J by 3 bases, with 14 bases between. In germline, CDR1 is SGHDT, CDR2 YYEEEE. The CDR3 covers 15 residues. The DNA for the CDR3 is TGTGCCAGCAGCTTACCCAGGGGTTCGTACTATGGCTACACCTTC. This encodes CASSLPRGSYYGYTF.

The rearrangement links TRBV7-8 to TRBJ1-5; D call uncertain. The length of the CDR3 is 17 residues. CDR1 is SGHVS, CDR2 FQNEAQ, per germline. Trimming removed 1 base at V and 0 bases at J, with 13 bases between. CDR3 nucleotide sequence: TGTGCCAGCAGCTTAGTGGCCGGGTACGCTAGCAATCAGCCCCAGCATTTT. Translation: CASSLVAGYASNQPQHF.

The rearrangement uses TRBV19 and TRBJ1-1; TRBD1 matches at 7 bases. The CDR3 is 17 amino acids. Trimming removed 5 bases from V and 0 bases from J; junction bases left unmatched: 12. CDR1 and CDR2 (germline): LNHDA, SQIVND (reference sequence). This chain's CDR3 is CASSLHRDRIMNTEAFF. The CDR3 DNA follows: TGTGCCAGTAGTCTCCATCGGGACAGAATAATGAACACTGAAGCTTTCTTT.

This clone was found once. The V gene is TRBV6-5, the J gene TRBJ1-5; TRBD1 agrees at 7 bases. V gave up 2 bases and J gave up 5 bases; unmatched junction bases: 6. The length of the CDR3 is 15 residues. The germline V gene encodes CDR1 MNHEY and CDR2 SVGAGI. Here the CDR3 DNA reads TGTGCCAGCAGTTACCACGACAGGGAGTATCAGCCCCAGCATTTT. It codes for CASSYHDREYQPQHF.

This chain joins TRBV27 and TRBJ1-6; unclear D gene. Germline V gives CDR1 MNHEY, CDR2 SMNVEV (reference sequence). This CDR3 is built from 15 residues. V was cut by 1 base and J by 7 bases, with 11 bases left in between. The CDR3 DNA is TGTGCCAGCAGTTTATTTGGCGGAGAGAATTCACCCCTCCACTTT. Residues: CASSLFGGENSPLHF.